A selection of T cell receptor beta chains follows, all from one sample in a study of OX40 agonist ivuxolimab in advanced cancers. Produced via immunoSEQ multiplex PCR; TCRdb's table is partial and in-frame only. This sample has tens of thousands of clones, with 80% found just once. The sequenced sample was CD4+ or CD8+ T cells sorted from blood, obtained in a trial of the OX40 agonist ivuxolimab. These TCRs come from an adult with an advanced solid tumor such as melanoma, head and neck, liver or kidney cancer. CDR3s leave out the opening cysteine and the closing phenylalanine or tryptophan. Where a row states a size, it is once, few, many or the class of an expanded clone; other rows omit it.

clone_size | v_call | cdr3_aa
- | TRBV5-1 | ASTTGQGRRYGYT
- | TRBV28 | ASSGRDRATYEQY
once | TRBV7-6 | ASSRLGGKGQPQH
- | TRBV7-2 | ASSFGVTEAF
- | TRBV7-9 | ASSRGREKLF
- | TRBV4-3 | ASSQDNLPGVYGYT
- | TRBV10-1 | ATGQGWTDTQY
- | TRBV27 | ASSTPQGYGYT
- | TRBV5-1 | ASSSRGITGELF
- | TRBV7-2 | ASSPDGGQETQY
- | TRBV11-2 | ASSLGQGNEKLF
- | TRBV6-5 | ASSPGQGWDTQY
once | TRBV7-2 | ASSRTQGRREKLF
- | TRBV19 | ASSMRGSSYNEQF
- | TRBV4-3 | ASSQETTGELF
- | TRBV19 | ASSRMAISGANVLT
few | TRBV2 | ASSEALLRRGKRTDTQY
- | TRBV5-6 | ASSTSLEPSKTQY
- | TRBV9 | ASSPPRGLFPYEQY
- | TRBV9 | ASSVDLGGDSLPYEQY
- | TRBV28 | ASTSQGNYEQY
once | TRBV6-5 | ASRDRGGDTEAF
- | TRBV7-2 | ASSPRRLNTEAF
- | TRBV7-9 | ASSKAGQSPYGYT
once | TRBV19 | ASSRLRGATTDTQY
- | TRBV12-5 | ASGLDRTGREKTEAF
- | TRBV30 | AWSPQGVASPLH
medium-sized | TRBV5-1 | ASSLFGTGNQPQH
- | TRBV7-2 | ASSLTVSGNTIY
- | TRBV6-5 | ASSYVFDTEAF
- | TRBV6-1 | ASSVTIGGETQY
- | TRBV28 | ASSQFGDTWGYT
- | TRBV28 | ASGQNTEAF
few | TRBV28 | ASRLGLAGGVNTDTQY
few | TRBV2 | ASRTNSYNEQF
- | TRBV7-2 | ASSLWTATGYT
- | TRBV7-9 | ASTPGGGPYNEQF
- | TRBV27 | ASSKDRDTGELF
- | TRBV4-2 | ASSFTSGGLGEQY
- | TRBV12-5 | ASGPSGGTEAF
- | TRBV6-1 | ASSEGNWYYEQY
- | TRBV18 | ASSISGTSGVSTDTQY
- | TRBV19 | ASSMGQANEKLF
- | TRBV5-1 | ASSLGGTGPYGYT
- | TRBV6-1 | ASRGTGGPYNEQF
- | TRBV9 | ASSLETGATEKLF
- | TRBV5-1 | ASSLAGTENGYT
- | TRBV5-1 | ASSLDSPYEQY
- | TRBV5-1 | ASSNTPGLPSYNEQF
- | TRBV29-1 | SAPPGTGAQETQY
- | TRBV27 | ASRYRRDRMNTEAF
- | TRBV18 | ASSSPGVGDQPQH
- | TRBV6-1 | ASRPGLAGTGELF
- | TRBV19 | ASSIGWGYEQY
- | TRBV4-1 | ASSQFLGTANEKLF